Following are 22 T cell receptor beta chains from one sample sequenced in a study of T-cell memory formation after mild COVID-19. TCRdb reanalysed the 5' RACE reads using MiXCR and keeps one entry per CDR3 protein. Of hundreds of thousands of distinct CDR3 sequences in the sample, approximately 16% were seen once. The specimen sequenced was PBMCs or a T cell subset sorted from them (not recorded which). Source of these receptors: a man aged 18 to 30 who had mild COVID-19 (a few samples of this study predate the infection). Cell type and time point are not known.

This clonotype appeared a few times. The J gene is TRBJ2-2, the V gene TRBV21-1; no check of the table's D call, TRBD1, against the DNA was made. TRBV21-1 is noted as a pseudogene. This CDR3 comprises 15 residues. The CDR3 sequence: CASSKPGQAAGELFF. CDR3 in DNA: TGTGCCAGCAGCAAACCGGGACAGGCAGCCGGGGAGCTGTTTTTT.

The chain uses TRBV18 and TRBJ2-3; the D gene is possibly TRBD2 (6 bases). Germline V gene data show CDR1 as KGHSH and CDR2 as LQKENI. The V end lost 1 base, the J end lost 1 base, and 9 bases lay between the germline ends. There are 15 residues in the CDR3. The CDR3 DNA sequence: TGTGCCAGCTCACCACGGCGGGGCGGCACAGATACGCAGTATTTT. It translates to CASSPRRGGTDTQYF.

This clonotype was seen a few times. The chain links TRBV20-1 to TRBJ2-7; 7 nucleotides agree with TRBD1. The germline gives CDR1 DFQATT, CDR2 SNEGSKA (reference sequence). With 2 bases clipped from V and 0 bases from J, the junction kept 7 bases outside the gene matches. This CDR3 is built from 15 residues. DNA for the CDR3: TGCAGTGCTAGAAAGGGGGCCGAGAGCTCCTACGAGCAGTACTTC. Translated, it gives CSARKGAESSYEQYF.

This chain links TRBV18 with TRBJ1-1; D gene unclear. This CDR3 comprises 16 residues. With 0 bases removed from V and 4 bases from J, the gap between germline ends came to 15 bases. Germline V gene sequence: CDR1 KGHSH, CDR2 LQKENI. The CDR3 nucleotides are TGTGCCAGCTCACCACCTAGCACCCCTGGAGGCACTGAAGCTTTCTTT. Translation gives CASSPPSTPGGTEAFF.

The chain is built from TRBV5-5 and TRBJ2-5, with TRBD1 identical over 9 bases. With V trimmed by 3 bases and J by 4 bases, 13 bases remained unmatched. This CDR3 contains 17 residues. CDR1 is SGHKS and CDR2 is YYEKEE in the germline V gene (reference sequence). CDR3 sequence (DNA): TGTGCCAGCAGCTCGCAACCGGGACAGGGAATTGGAGAGACCCAGTACTTC. Its protein product is CASSSQPGQGIGETQYF. The variable domain in full, with the rest retrieved from reference TRBV5-5 and TRBJ2-5, is DAGVTQSPTHLIKTRGQQVTLRCSPISGHKSVSWYQQVLGQGPQFIFQYYEKEERGRGNFPDRFSARQFPNYSSELNVNALLLGDSALYLCASSSQPGQGIGETQYFGPGTRLLVL.

The chain links TRBV6-1 to TRBJ1-5; D call uncertain. This CDR3 is built from 13 residues. Germline V CDR1 and CDR2: MNHNS, SASEGT. Trimming removed 8 bases from V and 2 bases from J, with 10 bases in between. The DNA for the CDR3 is TGTGCCAGCCGGTTCGAGGGCAATCAGCCCCAGCATTTT. Its translation: CASRFEGNQPQHF.

This chain links TRBV7-2 with TRBJ2-7; TRBD2 might be the D (5 bases). Germline loops: CDR1 SGHTA, CDR2 FQGNSA. The CDR3 is made up of 15 amino acids. V was cut by 5 bases and J by 5 bases, with 19 bases left in between. CDR3 in DNA: TGTGCCAGCAGCCCCGGGCCGAGGGTTGGGCACGAGCAGTACTTC. Amino acid sequence: CASSPGPRVGHEQYF.

The rearrangement uses TRBV7-9 and TRBJ1-1; D remains ambiguous. V gave up 2 bases and J gave up 3 bases, with 10 bases separating them. Germline lookup yields CDR1 SEHNR and CDR2 FQNEAQ (reference sequence). The CDR3 consists of 14 residues. The CDR3 protein is CASSLQAGDTEAFF. The CDR3 DNA reads TGTGCCAGCAGCTTACAGGCCGGAGACACTGAAGCTTTCTTT.

V and J are TRBV6-5 and TRBJ1-2; the D gene is possibly TRBD1 (5 bases). Germline V gene data show CDR1 as MNHEY and CDR2 as SVGAGI. Trimming removed 4 bases from V and 7 bases from J, with 13 bases in between. The CDR3 has 13 amino acids. DNA for the CDR3: TGTGCCAGCAGTTCCCCTCAAGGGACTGGCTACACCTTC. Residues: CASSSPQGTGYTF.

The chain has TRBV6-5 and TRBJ1-4; D remains unclear. Germline V CDR1 and CDR2: MNHEY, SVGAGI. V lost 2 bases and J lost 3, with 10 bases in between. The CDR3 runs 15 residues. CDR3 bases: TGTGCCAGCAGTTACACGGGCAGGTCTAATGAAAAACTGTTTTTT. This translates into CASSYTGRSNEKLFF.

J is TRBJ2-7 and V is TRBV4-1; D not resolved. V was trimmed by 0 bases and J by 5 bases, leaving 11 bases between them. CDR1 and CDR2 (germline): MGHRA, YSYEKL. The CDR3 length is 14 residues. The CDR3 loop is CASSQDKLPHEQYF. The DNA for the CDR3 is TGCGCCAGCAGCCAAGATAAACTACCCCACGAGCAGTACTTC.

CDR3: CASSAGATDTQYF. CDR3 DNA: TGTGCCAGCAGCGCGGGGGCCACAGATACGCAGTATTTT. This rearrangement joins TRBV7-3 to TRBJ2-3, with D perhaps TRBD2 (7 bases). Trimming removed 5 bases from V and 2 bases from J, with 8 bases in between. CDR3 size: 13 residues. CDR1 and CDR2 (germline): SGHTA, FQGTGA.

V is TRBV5-6 and J is TRBJ1-4; no definite D call. V shed 1 base and J shed 10 bases, with 11 bases lying between them. The germline V gene encodes CDR1 SGHDT and CDR2 YYEEEE. The CDR3 has 13 residues. The CDR3 protein is CASSLREAGKLFF. The DNA for the CDR3 is TGTGCCAGCAGCTTGAGGGAGGCCGGAAAACTGTTTTTT.

At least ten counts were recorded for this clonotype. The V gene is TRBV7-2, the J gene TRBJ1-4, with 7 bases fitting TRBD1. Trimming at V came to 4 bases and at J to 8 bases, leaving 4 bases not matched to a gene. The CDR3 loop spans 13 amino acids. Germline V gene lookup returns CDR1 SGHTA and CDR2 FQGNSA. CDR3 loop: CASSSTGYEKLFF. CDR3 nucleotides: TGTGCCAGCAGCTCGACAGGGTACGAAAAACTGTTTTTT.

This clonotype was found a few times. This chain links TRBV5-5 with TRBJ2-6; D is ambiguous. V dropped 2 bases and J dropped 1 base, with 7 bases sitting between them. The CDR3 is 15 residues long. The germline CDR1 and CDR2 sequences are SGHKS and YYEKEE (reference sequence). The CDR3 loop is CASSFLGSGANVLTF. In DNA, the CDR3 is TGTGCCAGCAGCTTTTTGGGGTCTGGGGCCAACGTCCTGACTTTC.

This clonotype was seen repeatedly, ten times or more. The chain recombines TRBV6-6 with TRBJ2-5; D might be TRBD2 (6 bases). Germline CDR1 is MNHNY and CDR2 is SVGAGI (reference sequence). The V and J ends lost 6 bases and 2 bases respectively, with 13 bases between them. The CDR3 is 14 amino acids. The CDR3 DNA is TGTGCCAGCAGCCCAGATGGGGGGCAAGAGACCCAGTACTTC. Translating gives CASSPDGGQETQYF.

The chain combines TRBV20-1 with TRBJ2-5; no clear D gene. V was cut by 4 bases and J by 7 bases, with 13 bases left in between. Per the germline V gene, CDR1 is DFQATT and CDR2 is SNEGSKA (reference sequence). There are 12 residues in the CDR3. CDR3 protein: CSAISETGTQYF. Written as DNA, the CDR3 is TGCAGTGCTATATCTGAGACCGGGACCCAGTACTTC.

The rearrangement joins TRBV5-1 to TRBJ2-7, with a tentative D call TRBD2 (6 bases). The germline gives CDR1 SGHRS, CDR2 YFSETQ. CDR3 length: 13 amino acids. V lost 2 bases and J 5 bases, leaving 11 bases between the germline ends. CDR3 sequence reads: CASSFPGEHEQYF. CDR3 bases: TGCGCCAGCAGCTTTCCGGGGGAACACGAGCAGTACTTC. Filled out from reference TRBV5-1 and TRBJ2-7, the complete variable domain reads KAGVTQTPRYLIKTRGQQVTLSCSPISGHRSVSWYQQTPGQGLQFLFEYFSETQRNKGNFPGRFSGRQFSNSRSEMNVSTLELGDSALYLCASSFPGEHEQYFGPGTRLTVT.

For this clonotype: An end of the junction differs from the germline gene, which may be a read error. The chain joins TRBV7-2 to TRBJ1-4; 11 bases match TRBD1. The CDR3 runs to 14 residues. Per germline, CDR1 SGHTA and CDR2 FQGNSA. CDR3 DNA: TGTGCCGGCAGCTGGGACAGGGGGAATGAAAAACTGTTTTTT. Translated, it gives CAGSWDRGNEKLFF.

This clonotype appeared a few times. The chain uses TRBV20-1 and TRBJ1-5; D remains unclear. The germline gives CDR1 DFQATT, CDR2 SNEGSKA (reference sequence). Trimming took off 0 bases at V and 11 bases at J, with 17 bases between the two ends. This CDR3 region has 14 residues. The CDR3 region has the DNA TGCAGTGCTAGAGAGGAGAAGGGAGGATGGTCCCAGCATTTT. Translation gives CSAREEKGGWSQHF.

This clonotype has just a few counts. J is TRBJ2-1 and V is TRBV11-2; the match to TRBD2 covers 15 bases. Germline values: CDR1 SGHAT, CDR2 FQNNGV. V lost 4 bases to trimming and J lost 0 bases; unmatched junction nucleotides: 10. The length of the CDR3 is 20 residues. The CDR3 spells CASSSPGLAGGPSSYNEQFF. As DNA, the CDR3 is TGTGCCAGCAGCTCGCCGGGACTAGCGGGGGGACCTAGCTCCTACAATGAGCAGTTCTTC.

To note about this clonotype: A junction boundary mismatches the germline segment, possibly from a read error. V gene TRBV9 combines with J gene TRBJ2-5; 10 nucleotides match TRBD2. The germline V gene has CDR1 SGDLS and CDR2 YYNGEE. The CDR3 has 16 residues. The CDR3 loop is CASSPFSGGYQETQYF. Here the CDR3 DNA reads TGTGCCAGCAGCCCATTTAGCGGGGGGTACCAGGAGACCCAGTACTTC.